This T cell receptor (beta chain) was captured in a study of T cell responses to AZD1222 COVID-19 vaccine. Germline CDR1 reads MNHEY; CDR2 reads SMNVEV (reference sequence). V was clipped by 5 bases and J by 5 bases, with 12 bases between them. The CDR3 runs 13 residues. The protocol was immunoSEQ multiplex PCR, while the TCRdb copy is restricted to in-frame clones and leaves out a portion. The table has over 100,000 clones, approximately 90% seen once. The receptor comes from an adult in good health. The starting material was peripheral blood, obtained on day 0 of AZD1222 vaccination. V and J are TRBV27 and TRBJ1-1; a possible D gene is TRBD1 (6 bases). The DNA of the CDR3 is TGTGCCAGCAGTCTCAGACAGGTAACTGAAGCTTTCTTT. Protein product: CASSLRQVTEAFF.